A single sample is the source of the 27 T cell receptor beta chains below, sequenced in a study of spatial heterogeneity in lung cancer. The study, taken as a whole, reports: Expanded intratumoral alpha and beta TCR counts tracked tumor mutation counts.

These receptors have no identified antigens. Specified time point: sample taken at primary tumor resection. In TCRdb, the 5' RACE reads were re-called with MiXCR into one record per CDR3 protein. Among approximately 2,700 distinct CDR3 sequences listed, 11% were seen once. This sample comprised lung tumor tissue, obtained at surgery. These receptors came from a female donor with early-stage non-small cell lung cancer.

This clonotype appeared a few times. The chain employs TRBV6-5 and TRBJ1-1, with TRBD1 identical over 11 bases. Trimming took 5 bases from V and 4 from J; bases not matched to a gene: 6. The CDR3 is 15 amino acids. The germline gives CDR1 MNHEY, CDR2 SVGAGI. CDR3 in amino acids: CASSARTGGFTEAFF. Written as DNA, the CDR3 is TGTGCCAGCAGTGCTAGGACAGGGGGCTTCACTGAAGCTTTCTTT.

This clonotype is labeled large. This sequence joins TRBV7-2 and TRBJ1-1; D is undetermined. Germline V gene sequence: CDR1 SGHTA, CDR2 FQGNSA. The CDR3 runs 12 residues. V was shortened by 7 bases and J by 0 bases, with 6 bases between the two germline ends. The DNA of the CDR3 is TGTGCCAGCAAGGTTATGAACACTGAAGCTTTCTTT. It is translated as CASKVMNTEAFF. The variable domain in full, completed from reference TRBV7-2 and TRBJ1-1, reads GAGVSQSPSNKVTEKGKDVELRCDPISGHTALYWYRQSLGQGLEFLIYFQGNSAPDKSGLPSDRFSAERTGGSVSTLTIQRTQQEDSAVYLCASKVMNTEAFFGQGTRLTVV.

By share of the sample, this clonotype is large. This chain joins TRBV7-2 and TRBJ2-7; D possibly corresponds to TRBD2 (6 bases). From germline, CDR1 is SGHTA and CDR2 FQGNSA. V dropped 4 bases and J dropped 5 bases, with 15 bases sitting between them. This CDR3 comprises 14 residues. The DNA for the CDR3 is TGTGCCAGCAGCTACCGCCTCGGGAGCCACGAGCAGTACGTC. Its translation is CASSYRLGSHEQYV.

By sample fraction, this clonotype is large. The chain links TRBV12-3 or TRBV12-4 to TRBJ2-1, with 9 bases fitting TRBD2. The CDR3 is made up of 16 amino acids. J was trimmed by 8 bases and V by 2 bases; bases with no gene match: 10. CDR3 sequence (DNA): TGTGCCAGCAGTTTACCCCAAGGACTAGCGCAGGATGAGCAGTTCTTC. Translated: CASSLPQGLAQDEQFF.

The sample holds a few counts of this clonotype. V usage is TRBV9 and J usage is TRBJ1-2; 10 bases agree with TRBD1. With 4 bases clipped from V and 2 bases from J, the junction kept 5 bases outside the gene matches. The CDR3 totals 15 residues. In germline, CDR1 is SGDLS, CDR2 YYNGEE. CDR3 bases: TGTGCCAGCAGCCTTTGGACAGGGGGAAACTATGGCTACACCTTC. It specifies CASSLWTGGNYGYTF.

This clonotype qualifies as medium-sized. This rearrangement joins TRBV2 to TRBJ1-5, with no clear D. The CDR3 is made up of 13 amino acids. Germline CDR1 is SNHLY and CDR2 is FYNNEI. Trimming left V 7 bases short and J 8 bases short, with 15 bases between. The CDR3 is CASKGEVAEPQHF. CDR3 in DNA: TGTGCCAGCAAGGGAGAGGTGGCGGAGCCCCAGCATTTT.

At least ten counts were recorded for this clonotype. DNA for the CDR3: TGTGCCAGCAGCGTAGGAGAGTCCTACGAGCAGTACTTC. Its translation is CASSVGESYEQYF. The rearrangement joins TRBV9 to TRBJ2-7; D call uncertain. With 0 bases removed from V and 1 base from J, the gap between germline ends came to 5 bases. The CDR3 consists of 13 residues. The germline V gene encodes CDR1 SGDLS and CDR2 YYNGEE.

By proportion, this clonotype is medium-sized. Written as DNA, the CDR3 is TGCGCCAGCAGCTTGGGACCGGGACAGACCTACGAGCAGTACTTC. Protein sequence: CASSLGPGQTYEQYF. The chain combines TRBV5-1 with TRBJ2-7, with 7 bases lining up with TRBD1. Germline trimming cut 0 bases from V and 2 bases from J; bases unmatched to any gene: 5. The germline V gene encodes CDR1 SGHRS and CDR2 YFSETQ. CDR3 size: 15 residues.

J is TRBJ1-6 and V is TRBV7-3, with 7 bases fitting TRBD1. CDR1 and CDR2 from the germline V gene are SGHTA and FQGTGA. The CDR3 contains 14 residues. V gave up 5 bases and J gave up 7 bases; unmatched junction bases: 5. This chain's CDR3 is CASSRQGLNSPLHF. Written as DNA, the CDR3 is TGTGCCAGCAGCCGACAGGGACTAAATTCACCCCTCCACTTT.

By proportion, this clonotype is large (0.1 to 1%). The V gene is TRBV6-1, the J gene TRBJ2-5; the D is unclear. The CDR3 runs 13 residues. Trimming stripped 8 bases from V and 5 bases from J, with 15 bases between. The V gene's germline CDR1 is MNHNS and CDR2 SASEGT. The CDR3 sequence: CASVRGSEETQYF. The CDR3 nucleotides are TGTGCCAGCGTCAGAGGTTCAGAGGAGACCCAGTACTTC.

In this sample, this clonotype is medium-sized (0.01 to 0.1%). V usage is TRBV6-1 and J usage is TRBJ2-3; the D gene could be TRBD1 or TRBD2 (5 bases each). The CDR3 sequence is 15 residues long. The germline V gene has CDR1 MNHNS and CDR2 SASEGT. Deletions cut 4 bases from V and 1 base from J, with 12 bases between. The CDR3 loop reads CASSAAGTRTDTQYF. The CDR3 nucleotides read TGTGCCAGCAGTGCTGCCGGGACCCGCACAGATACGCAGTATTTT.

In its sample, this clonotype ranks as medium-sized. The rearrangement links TRBV28 to TRBJ2-3, with TRBD2 identical over 7 bases. Germline CDR1 and CDR2: MDHEN and SYDVKM. With 6 bases clipped from V and 7 bases from J, the junction kept 7 bases outside the gene matches. The CDR3 covers 13 residues. The CDR3 here is CASSYPGLHTQYF. CDR3 sequence (DNA): TGTGCCAGCAGCTATCCGGGACTACATACGCAGTATTTT.

This clonotype is judged medium-sized. V gene TRBV20-1 combines with J gene TRBJ2-3; the match to TRBD2 covers 13 bases. V was pared by 6 bases and J by 2 bases, with 5 bases of the junction left unmatched. Per the germline V gene, CDR1 is DFQATT and CDR2 is SNEGSKA (reference sequence). This CDR3 comprises 15 residues. Written as DNA, the CDR3 is TGCAGTGCCCCAACTAGCGGGAGGGTCACAGATACGCAGTATTTT. Its protein is CSAPTSGRVTDTQYF.

Judged by abundance, this clonotype is medium-sized. The CDR3 region has the DNA TGTGCCAGCAGCTTTCCTGTTGGGACCAGCACAGATACGCAGTATTTT. Protein sequence: CASSFPVGTSTDTQYF. The V gene is TRBV5-6, the J gene TRBJ2-3; D could derive from TRBD1 or TRBD2 (5 bases each). This CDR3 comprises 16 residues. The ends were cut back, 2 bases at V and 0 bases at J, with 13 bases in the middle. Germline V gene data show CDR1 as SGHDT and CDR2 as YYEEEE.

This clonotype is categorized as medium-sized. CDR3 coding DNA: TGTGCCAGCAGCGTTGGGGGACAGGGCGGTGAAAAACTGTTTTTT. Its translation: CASSVGGQGGEKLFF. This chain links TRBV9 with TRBJ1-4; the match to TRBD1 covers 9 bases. This CDR3 is built from 15 residues. Trimming took 2 bases from V and 7 from J; bases not matched to a gene: 6. CDR1 and CDR2 (germline): SGDLS, YYNGEE.

By proportion, this clonotype is medium-sized. The chain uses TRBV7-8 and TRBJ2-3, with D possibly being TRBD1 or TRBD2 (5 bases each). CDR1 and CDR2 from the germline V gene are SGHVS and FQNEAQ. This CDR3 is 16 amino acids long. The V and J ends lost 5 bases and 3 bases respectively, with 18 bases between them. In DNA, the CDR3 is TGTGCCAGCAGCCCGCGGTCGGGGACGGGGACAGATACGCAGTATTTT. Protein sequence: CASSPRSGTGTDTQYF.

This clonotype counts as medium-sized (0.01 to 0.1%). This chain links TRBV12-3 or TRBV12-4 with TRBJ2-3; a possible D gene is TRBD2 (6 bases). There are 13 residues in the CDR3. V shed 6 bases and J shed 8 bases, with 15 bases lying between them. The CDR3 sequence: CASSGTPLGTQYF. The CDR3 bases are TGTGCCAGCAGCGGGACTCCTCTGGGTACGCAGTATTTT.

This clonotype was detected many times. The rearrangement uses TRBV3-1 and TRBJ2-5; D gene unclear. The V and J ends lost 0 bases and 2 bases respectively, with 13 bases between them. Germline lookup yields CDR1 LGHDT and CDR2 YNNKEL (reference sequence). The CDR3 loop spans 16 amino acids. CDR3 DNA sequence: TGTGCCAGCAGCCAAGACCCCAGTGGGCGGCAAGAGACCCAGTACTTC. It encodes CASSQDPSGRQETQYF.

The table lists this clonotype with a count of one. This sequence joins TRBV27 and TRBJ2-7; possibly TRBD1 for D (6 bases). The CDR3 length is 14 residues. V lost 5 bases, J lost 1 base, and 12 bases lay in between. Looked up from germline, CDR1 is MNHEY and CDR2 is SMNVEV (reference sequence). CDR3 region: CASSLQGESYEQYF. The CDR3 coding sequence is TGTGCCAGCAGTCTACAGGGCGAGTCCTACGAGCAGTACTTC.

At least ten counts were recorded for this clonotype. The chain links TRBV28 to TRBJ1-1; TRBD1 might be the D (5 bases). This CDR3 comprises 14 residues. V was pared by 6 bases and J by 1 base, with 12 bases between. The V gene's germline CDR1 is MDHEN and CDR2 SYDVKM. CDR3 protein: CASRLLGANTEAFF. In nucleotides, the CDR3 is TGTGCCAGCAGACTCCTCGGGGCGAACACTGAAGCTTTCTTT.

This clonotype rates as medium-sized (0.01 to 0.1%). The chain combines TRBV20-1 with TRBJ1-1; weak D call: TRBD1 (6 bases). The CDR3 extends over 16 amino acids. V shed 3 bases and J shed 5 bases, with 22 bases lying between them. Germline V lookup: CDR1 DFQATT, CDR2 SNEGSKA (reference sequence). CDR3 in amino acids: CSASPPQGFAGTEAFF. CDR3 in DNA: TGCAGTGCTAGTCCTCCCCAGGGGTTCGCCGGGACTGAAGCTTTCTTT.

This clonotype was detected a few times. This chain connects TRBV5-6 to TRBJ1-2; D gene unclear. There are 15 residues in the CDR3. V shed 4 bases and J shed 2 bases, with 15 bases lying between them. The germline CDR1 and CDR2 sequences are SGHDT and YYEEEE. Here the CDR3 reads CASSPPGLGNYGYTF. The DNA of the CDR3 is TGTGCCAGCAGCCCCCCGGGCCTGGGAAACTATGGCTACACCTTC.

This clonotype is labeled as medium-sized. This chain joins TRBV6-1 and TRBJ1-2; the D is unclear. The V gene lost 0 bases and the J gene lost 2 bases, with 7 bases spanning the gap. The CDR3 loop spans 14 amino acids. Germline V CDR1 and CDR2: MNHNS, SASEGT. The CDR3 nucleotides read TGTGCCAGCAGTGAAGCCTGGGGAAACTATGGCTACACCTTC. Its translation is CASSEAWGNYGYTF.

With respect to this clonotype: At one end the junction does not follow the germline gene, possibly because of a read error. J is TRBJ2-1 and V is TRBV7-9, with 7 bases fitting TRBD1. This CDR3 comprises 14 residues. Germline V gene lookup returns CDR1 SEHNR and CDR2 FQNEAQ (reference sequence). The chain's CDR3 is CASSQGTSFNEQFF. The CDR3 DNA reads as TGTGCCAGCTCACAGGGGACGTCCTTCAATGAGCAGTTCTTC. The variable domain in full, completed from reference TRBV7-9 and TRBJ2-1, reads DTGVSQNPRHKITKRGQNVTFRCDPISEHNRLYWYRQTLGQGPEFLTYFQNEAQLEKSRLLSDRFSAERPKGSFSTLEIQRTEQGDSAMYLCASSQGTSFNEQFFGPGTRLTVL.

This rearrangement joins TRBV7-2 to TRBJ2-3; D is perhaps TRBD2 (5 bases). V was trimmed by 5 bases and J by 5 bases, leaving 23 bases between them. Germline CDR1 SGHTA, CDR2 FQGNSA. The CDR3 length is 17 residues. The CDR3 is CASSPLREARGGDTQYF. CDR3 nucleotides: TGTGCCAGCAGCCCCCTTCGGGAAGCACGAGGAGGAGATACGCAGTATTTT.

This clonotype is medium-sized in the sample. The chain employs TRBV16 and TRBJ2-7, with D perhaps assigned TRBD1 or TRBD2 (5 bases each). The CDR3 consists of 14 residues. Germline V gene lookup returns CDR1 KGHSY and CDR2 FQNENV. Trimming cost V 2 bases and J 4 bases, with 12 bases left between them. This CDR3 reads CASSQTRDLYEQYV. The CDR3 DNA is TGTGCCAGCAGCCAAACCCGGGACCTATACGAGCAGTACGTC.

This clonotype was picked up many times. The gene calls are TRBV25-1 and TRBJ1-5, with D hard to call. Germline V gene lookup returns CDR1 MGHDK and CDR2 SYGVNS. V lost 1 base, J lost 5 bases, and 6 bases lay in between. The CDR3 totals 13 residues. The CDR3 region is CASSESQYQPQHF. In nucleotides, the CDR3 is TGTGCCAGCAGTGAATCTCAATATCAGCCCCAGCATTTT.